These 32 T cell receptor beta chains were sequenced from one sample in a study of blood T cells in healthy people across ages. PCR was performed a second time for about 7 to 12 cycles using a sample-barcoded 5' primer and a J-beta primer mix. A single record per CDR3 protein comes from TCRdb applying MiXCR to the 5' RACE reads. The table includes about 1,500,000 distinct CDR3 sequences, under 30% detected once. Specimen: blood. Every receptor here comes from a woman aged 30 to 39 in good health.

For the CDR3, the DNA is TGTGCCAGCACGCGGCAGACTTACACTGAAGCTTTCTTT. Protein sequence: CASTRQTYTEAFF. The chain is built from TRBV6-1 and TRBJ1-1; no clear D gene. The germline V gene encodes CDR1 MNHNS and CDR2 SASEGT. V lost 7 bases and J lost 3, with 12 bases in between. The CDR3 totals 13 residues.

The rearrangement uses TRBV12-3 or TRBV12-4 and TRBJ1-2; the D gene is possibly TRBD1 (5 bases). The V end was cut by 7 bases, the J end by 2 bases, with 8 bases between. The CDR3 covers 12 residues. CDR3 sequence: CASTRQNYGYTF. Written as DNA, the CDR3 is TGTGCCAGCACTCGACAGAACTATGGCTACACCTTC.

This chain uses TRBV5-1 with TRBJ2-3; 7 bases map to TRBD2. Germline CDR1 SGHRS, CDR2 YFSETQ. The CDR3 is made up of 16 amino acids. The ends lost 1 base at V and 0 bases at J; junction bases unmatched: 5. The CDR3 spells CASSLLSGTSTDTQYF. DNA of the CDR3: TGCGCCAGCAGCTTGTTGAGCGGGACCAGCACAGATACGCAGTATTTT.

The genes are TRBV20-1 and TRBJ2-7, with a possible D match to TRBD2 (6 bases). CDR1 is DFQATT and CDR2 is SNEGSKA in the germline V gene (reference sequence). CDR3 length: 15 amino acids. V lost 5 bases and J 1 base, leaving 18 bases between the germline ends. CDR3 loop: CSALRAGMSSYEQYF. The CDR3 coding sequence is TGCAGTGCTCTAAGGGCGGGAATGAGTTCCTACGAGCAGTACTTC.

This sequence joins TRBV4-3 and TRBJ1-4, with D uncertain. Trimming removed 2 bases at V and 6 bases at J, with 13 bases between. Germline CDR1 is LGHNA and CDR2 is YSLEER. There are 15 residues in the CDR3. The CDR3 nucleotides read TGCGCCAGCAGCCAACAGTCTTACCGTGATGAAAAACTGTTTTTT. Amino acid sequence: CASSQQSYRDEKLFF.

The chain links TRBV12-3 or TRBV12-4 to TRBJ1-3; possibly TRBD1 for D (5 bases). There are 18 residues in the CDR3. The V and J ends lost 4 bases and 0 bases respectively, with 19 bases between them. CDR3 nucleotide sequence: TGTGCCAGCAGTTATTTCCGGGGCAGGTTGAACTCTGGAAACACCATATATTTT. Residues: CASSYFRGRLNSGNTIYF.

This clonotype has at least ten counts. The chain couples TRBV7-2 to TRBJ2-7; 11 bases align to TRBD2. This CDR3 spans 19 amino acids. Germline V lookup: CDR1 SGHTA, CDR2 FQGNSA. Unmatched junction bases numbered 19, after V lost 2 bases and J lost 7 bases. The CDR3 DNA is TGTGCCAGCAGCTTAACCCCTCCACTAGCGGGAGTCGGGTATCGGGAGCAGTACTTC. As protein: CASSLTPPLAGVGYREQYF. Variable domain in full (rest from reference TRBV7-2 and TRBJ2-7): GAGVSQSPSNKVTEKGKDVELRCDPISGHTALYWYRQSLGQGLEFLIYFQGNSAPDKSGLPSDRFSAERTGGSVSTLTIQRTQQEDSAVYLCASSLTPPLAGVGYREQYFGPGTRLTVT.

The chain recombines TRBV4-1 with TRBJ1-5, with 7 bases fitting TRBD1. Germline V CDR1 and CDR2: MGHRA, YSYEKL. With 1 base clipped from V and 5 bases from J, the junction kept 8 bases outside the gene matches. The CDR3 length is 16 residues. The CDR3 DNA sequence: TGCGCCAGCAGCCAAGTGACAGGGCGGACCCATCAGCCCCAGCATTTT. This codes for CASSQVTGRTHQPQHF.

CDR3 nucleotide sequence: TGCAGTGCTTTCTCCGGGACTAGCGGGGGCTACGAGCAGTACTTC. Translation gives CSAFSGTSGGYEQYF. V is TRBV20-1 and J is TRBJ2-7; the match to TRBD2 covers 14 bases. CDR3 length: 15 residues. Unmatched junction bases numbered 6, after V lost 5 bases and J lost 3 bases. The germline V gene has CDR1 DFQATT and CDR2 SNEGSKA (reference sequence).

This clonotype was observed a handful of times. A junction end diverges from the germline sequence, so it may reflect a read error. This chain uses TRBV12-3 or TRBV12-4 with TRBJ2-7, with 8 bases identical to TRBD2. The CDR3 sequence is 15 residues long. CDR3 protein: CACSASGGPTYEQYF. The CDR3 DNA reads TGTGCCTGCAGCGCGTCGGGAGGGCCGACCTACGAGCAGTACTTC.

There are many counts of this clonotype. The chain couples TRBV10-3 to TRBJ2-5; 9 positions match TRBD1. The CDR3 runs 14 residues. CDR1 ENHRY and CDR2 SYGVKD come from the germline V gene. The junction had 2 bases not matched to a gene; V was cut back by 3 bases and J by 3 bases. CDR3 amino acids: CAISEGTGKETQYF. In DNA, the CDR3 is TGTGCCATCAGTGAAGGGACAGGGAAAGAGACCCAGTACTTC.

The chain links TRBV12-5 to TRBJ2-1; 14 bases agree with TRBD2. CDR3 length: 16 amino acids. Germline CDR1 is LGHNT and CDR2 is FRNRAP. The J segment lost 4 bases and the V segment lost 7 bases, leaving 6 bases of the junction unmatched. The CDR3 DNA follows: TGTGCTAGTGTCAGGACTAGCGGGGGGCCTTACAATGAGCAGTTCTTC. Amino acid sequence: CASVRTSGGPYNEQFF.

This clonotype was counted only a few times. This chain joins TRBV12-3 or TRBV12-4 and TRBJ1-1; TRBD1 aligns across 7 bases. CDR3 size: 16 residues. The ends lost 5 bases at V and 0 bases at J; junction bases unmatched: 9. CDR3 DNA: TGTGCCAGCAGTCGGCAGGGGGGAAGGATGAACACTGAAGCTTTCTTT. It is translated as CASSRQGGRMNTEAFF.

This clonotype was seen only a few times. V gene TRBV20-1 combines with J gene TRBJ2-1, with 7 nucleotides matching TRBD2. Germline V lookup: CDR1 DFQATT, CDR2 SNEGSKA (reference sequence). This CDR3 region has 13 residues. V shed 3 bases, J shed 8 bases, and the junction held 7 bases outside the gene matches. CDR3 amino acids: CSARGGTNYEQFF. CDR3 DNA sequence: TGCAGTGCTAGGGGGGGGACTAATTATGAGCAGTTCTTC.

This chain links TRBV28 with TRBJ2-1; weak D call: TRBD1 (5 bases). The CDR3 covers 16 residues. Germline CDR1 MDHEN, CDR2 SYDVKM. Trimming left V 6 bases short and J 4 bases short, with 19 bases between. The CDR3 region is CASSAVIGAGYNEQFF. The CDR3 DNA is TGTGCCAGCAGCGCCGTCATTGGGGCCGGGTACAATGAGCAGTTCTTC.

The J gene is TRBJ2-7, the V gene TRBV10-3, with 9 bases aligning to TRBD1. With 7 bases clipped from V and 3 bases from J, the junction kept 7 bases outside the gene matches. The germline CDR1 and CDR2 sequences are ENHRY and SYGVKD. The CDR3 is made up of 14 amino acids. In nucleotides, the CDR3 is TGTGCCATCACCCCCGGGACAGGGAACTACGAGCAGTACTTC. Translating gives CAITPGTGNYEQYF.

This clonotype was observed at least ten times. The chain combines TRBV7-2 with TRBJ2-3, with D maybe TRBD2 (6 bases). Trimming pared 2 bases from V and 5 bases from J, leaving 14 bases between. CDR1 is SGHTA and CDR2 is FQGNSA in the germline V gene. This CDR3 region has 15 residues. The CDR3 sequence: CASSLRDSARDTQYF. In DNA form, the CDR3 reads TGTGCCAGCAGCTTAAGGGACTCGGCAAGAGATACGCAGTATTTT.

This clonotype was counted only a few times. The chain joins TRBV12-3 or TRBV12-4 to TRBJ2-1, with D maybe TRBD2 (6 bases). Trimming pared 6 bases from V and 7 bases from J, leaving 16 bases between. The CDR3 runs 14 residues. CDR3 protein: CASRAGLEVNEQFF. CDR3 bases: TGTGCCAGCAGGGCGGGACTCGAGGTAAATGAGCAGTTCTTC.

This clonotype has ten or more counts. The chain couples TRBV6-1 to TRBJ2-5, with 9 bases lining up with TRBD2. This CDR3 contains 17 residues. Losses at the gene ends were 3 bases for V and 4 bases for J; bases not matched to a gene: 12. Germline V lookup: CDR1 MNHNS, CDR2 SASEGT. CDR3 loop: CASSDTAGSGSGETQYF. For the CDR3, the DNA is TGTGCCAGCAGTGATACTGCCGGTAGCGGGAGTGGAGAGACCCAGTACTTC.

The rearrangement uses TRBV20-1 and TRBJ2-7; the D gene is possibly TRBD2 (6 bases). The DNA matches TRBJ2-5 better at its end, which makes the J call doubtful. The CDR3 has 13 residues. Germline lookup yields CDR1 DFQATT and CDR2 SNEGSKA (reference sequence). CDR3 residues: CSATAGTGETQYF. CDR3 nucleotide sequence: TGCAGTGCTACCGCCGGGACTGGGGAGACCCAGTACTTC.

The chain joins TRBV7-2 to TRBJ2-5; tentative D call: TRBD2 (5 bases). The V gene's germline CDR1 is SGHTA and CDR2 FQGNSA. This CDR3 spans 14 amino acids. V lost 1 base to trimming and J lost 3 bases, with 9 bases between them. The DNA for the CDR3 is TGTGCCAGCAGCTTAGGTGTGCGGGAAGAGACCCAGTACTTC. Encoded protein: CASSLGVREETQYF.

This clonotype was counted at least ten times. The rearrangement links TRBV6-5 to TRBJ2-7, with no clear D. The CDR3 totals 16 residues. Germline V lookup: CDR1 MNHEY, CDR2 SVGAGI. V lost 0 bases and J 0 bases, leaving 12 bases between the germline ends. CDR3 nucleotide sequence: TGTGCCAGCAGTTACTCTGGGCAGCTTAGCTCCTACGAGCAGTACTTC. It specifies CASSYSGQLSSYEQYF.

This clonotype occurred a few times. The CDR3 DNA follows: TGTGCCAGCTTTCCCGACGACCGAGGGAATTCACCCCTCCACTTT. The encoded protein is CASFPDDRGNSPLHF. This chain connects TRBV6-1 to TRBJ1-6, with D unresolved. Germline V CDR1 and CDR2: MNHNS, SASEGT. The ends were cut back, 8 bases at V and 7 bases at J, with 18 bases in the middle. This CDR3 is 15 amino acids long.

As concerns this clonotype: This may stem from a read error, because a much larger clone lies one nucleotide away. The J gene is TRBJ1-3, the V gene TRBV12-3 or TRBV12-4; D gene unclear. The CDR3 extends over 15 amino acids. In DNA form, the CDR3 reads TGTGCCAGCACCCGGACTGCTAACTCTGGAAACACCAGATATTTT. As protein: CASTRTANSGNTRYF.

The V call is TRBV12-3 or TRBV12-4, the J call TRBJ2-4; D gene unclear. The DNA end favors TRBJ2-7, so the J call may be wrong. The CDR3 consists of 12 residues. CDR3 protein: CASSPGVPEQYF. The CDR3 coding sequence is TGTGCCAGCAGCCCAGGTGTTCCCGAGCAGTACTTC.

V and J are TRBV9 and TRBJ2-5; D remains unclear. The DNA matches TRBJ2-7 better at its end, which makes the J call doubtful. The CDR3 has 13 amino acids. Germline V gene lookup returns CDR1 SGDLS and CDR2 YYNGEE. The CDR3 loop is CASSVALGSEQYF. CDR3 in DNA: TGTGCCAGCAGCGTAGCCCTAGGAAGCGAGCAGTACTTC.

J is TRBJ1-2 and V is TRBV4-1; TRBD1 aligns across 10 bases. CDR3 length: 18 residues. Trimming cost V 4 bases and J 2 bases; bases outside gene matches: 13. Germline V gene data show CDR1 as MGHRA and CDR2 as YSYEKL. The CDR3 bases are TGCGCCAGCAGCCCAGACTATTCCGGGACAGGGGTGAACTATGGCTACACCTTC. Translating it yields CASSPDYSGTGVNYGYTF.

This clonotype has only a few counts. The CDR3: CASRRDRGWETQYF. CDR3 bases: TGTGCCAGCAGGAGGGACAGGGGTTGGGAGACCCAGTACTTC. The V and J genes are TRBV6-1 and TRBJ2-5, with TRBD1 matching 10 bases. The CDR3 is 14 residues long. V trimming: 6 bases; J trimming: 5 bases; junction bases outside the gene matches: 6. Germline V CDR1 and CDR2: MNHNS, SASEGT.

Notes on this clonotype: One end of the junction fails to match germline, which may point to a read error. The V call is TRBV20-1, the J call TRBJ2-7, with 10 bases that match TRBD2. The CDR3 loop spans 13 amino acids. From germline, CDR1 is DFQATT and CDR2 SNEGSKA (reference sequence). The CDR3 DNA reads TGCCGTGCTAGAGAAGCGGGGGGGTACGAGCAGTACTTC. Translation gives CRAREAGGYEQYF.

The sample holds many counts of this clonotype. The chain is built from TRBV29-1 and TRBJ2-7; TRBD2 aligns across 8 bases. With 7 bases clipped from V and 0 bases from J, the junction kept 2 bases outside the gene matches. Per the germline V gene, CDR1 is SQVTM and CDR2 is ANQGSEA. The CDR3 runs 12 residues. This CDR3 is CSAGGGSYEQYF. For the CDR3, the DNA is TGCAGCGCCGGGGGGGGCTCCTACGAGCAGTACTTC.

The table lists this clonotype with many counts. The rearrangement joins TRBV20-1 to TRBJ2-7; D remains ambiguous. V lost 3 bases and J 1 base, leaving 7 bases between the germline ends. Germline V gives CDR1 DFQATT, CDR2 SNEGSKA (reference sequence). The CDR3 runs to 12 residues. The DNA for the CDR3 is TGCAGTGCTAGGACTCAGTCCTACGAGCAGTACTTC. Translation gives CSARTQSYEQYF.

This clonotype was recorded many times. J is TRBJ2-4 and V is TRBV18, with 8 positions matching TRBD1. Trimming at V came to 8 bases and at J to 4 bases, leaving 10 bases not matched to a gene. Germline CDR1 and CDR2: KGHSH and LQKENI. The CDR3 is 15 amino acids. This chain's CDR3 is CASPGGRGPKNIQYF. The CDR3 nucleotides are TGTGCCAGCCCCGGTGGCAGGGGGCCTAAAAACATTCAGTACTTC.